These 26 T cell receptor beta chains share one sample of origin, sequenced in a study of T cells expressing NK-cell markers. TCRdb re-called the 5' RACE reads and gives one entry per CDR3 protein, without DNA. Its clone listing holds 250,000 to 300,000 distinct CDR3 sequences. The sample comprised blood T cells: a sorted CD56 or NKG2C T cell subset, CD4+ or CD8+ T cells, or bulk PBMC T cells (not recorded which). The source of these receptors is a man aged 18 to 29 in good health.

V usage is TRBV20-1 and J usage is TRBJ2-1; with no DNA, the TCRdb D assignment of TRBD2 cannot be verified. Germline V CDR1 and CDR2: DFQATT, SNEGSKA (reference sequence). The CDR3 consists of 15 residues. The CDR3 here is CSARKTSGTHNEQFF.

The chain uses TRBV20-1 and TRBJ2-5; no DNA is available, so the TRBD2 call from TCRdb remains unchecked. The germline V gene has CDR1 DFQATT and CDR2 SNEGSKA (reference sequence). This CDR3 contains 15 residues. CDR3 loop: CSARPSGRAEETQYF.

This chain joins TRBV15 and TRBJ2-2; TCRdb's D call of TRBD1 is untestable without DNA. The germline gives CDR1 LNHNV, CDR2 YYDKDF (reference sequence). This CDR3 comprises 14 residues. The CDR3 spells CATSGGIVAGELFF.

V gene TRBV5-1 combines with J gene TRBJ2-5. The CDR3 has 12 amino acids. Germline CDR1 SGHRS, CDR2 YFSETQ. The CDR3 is CASSFKGETQYF.

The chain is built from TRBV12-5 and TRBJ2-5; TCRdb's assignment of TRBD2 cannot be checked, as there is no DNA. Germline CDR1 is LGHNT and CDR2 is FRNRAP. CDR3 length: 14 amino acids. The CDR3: CASGLGTLRETQYF.

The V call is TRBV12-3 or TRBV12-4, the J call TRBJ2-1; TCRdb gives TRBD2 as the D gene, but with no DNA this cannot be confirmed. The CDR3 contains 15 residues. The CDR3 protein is CASSRTSGSLDEQFF.

CDR3 region: CASSLVRDGLLYF. The chain couples TRBV12-3 or TRBV12-4 to TRBJ2-7; without DNA, the TCRdb call of TRBD1 cannot be checked. The CDR3 totals 13 residues.

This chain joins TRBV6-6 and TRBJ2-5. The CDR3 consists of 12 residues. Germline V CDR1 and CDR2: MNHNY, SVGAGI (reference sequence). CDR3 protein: CASRRPQETQYF.

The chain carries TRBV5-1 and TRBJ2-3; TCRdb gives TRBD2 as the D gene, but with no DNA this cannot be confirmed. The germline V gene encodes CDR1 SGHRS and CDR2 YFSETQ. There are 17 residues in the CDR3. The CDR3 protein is CASSLTGTSGSTDTQYF.

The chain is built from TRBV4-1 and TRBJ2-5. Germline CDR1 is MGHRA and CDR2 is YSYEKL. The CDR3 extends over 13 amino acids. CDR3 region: CASRPTDQETQYF.

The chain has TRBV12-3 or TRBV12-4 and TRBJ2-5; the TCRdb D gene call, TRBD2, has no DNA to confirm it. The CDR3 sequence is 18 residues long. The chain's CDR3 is CASSFGLAGVQYQETQYF.

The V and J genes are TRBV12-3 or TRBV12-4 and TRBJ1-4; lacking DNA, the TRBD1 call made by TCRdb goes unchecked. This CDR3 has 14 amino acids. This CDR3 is CASSSGVINEKLFF.

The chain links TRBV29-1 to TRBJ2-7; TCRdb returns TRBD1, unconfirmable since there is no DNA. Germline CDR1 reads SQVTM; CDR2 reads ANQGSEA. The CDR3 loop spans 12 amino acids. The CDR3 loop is CSVTGGVGEQYF.

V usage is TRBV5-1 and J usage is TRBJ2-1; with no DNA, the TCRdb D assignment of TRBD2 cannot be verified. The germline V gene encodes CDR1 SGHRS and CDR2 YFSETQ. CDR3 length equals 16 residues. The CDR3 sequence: CASSLVGLAVGNEQFF.

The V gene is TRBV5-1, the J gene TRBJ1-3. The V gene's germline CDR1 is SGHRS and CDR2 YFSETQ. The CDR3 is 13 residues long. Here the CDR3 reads CASSLNSGNTIYF.

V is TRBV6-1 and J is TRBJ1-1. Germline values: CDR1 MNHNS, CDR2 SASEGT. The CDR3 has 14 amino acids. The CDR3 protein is CASSELGKNTEAFF.

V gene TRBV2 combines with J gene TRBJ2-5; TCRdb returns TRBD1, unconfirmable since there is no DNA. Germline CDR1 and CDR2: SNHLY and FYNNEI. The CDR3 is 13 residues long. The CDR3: CASSTDRAETQYF. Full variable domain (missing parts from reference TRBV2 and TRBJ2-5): EPEVTQTPSHQVTQMGQEVILRCVPISNHLYFYWYRQILGQKVEFLVSFYNNEISEKSEIFDDQFSVERPDGSNFTLKIRSTKLEDSAMYFCASSTDRAETQYFGPGTRLLVL.

CDR3 residues: CAINPQGNYGYTF. The chain is built from TRBV10-3 and TRBJ1-2; the TCRdb D gene call, TRBD1, has no DNA to confirm it. The length of the CDR3 is 13 residues. Germline values: CDR1 ENHRY, CDR2 SYGVKD.

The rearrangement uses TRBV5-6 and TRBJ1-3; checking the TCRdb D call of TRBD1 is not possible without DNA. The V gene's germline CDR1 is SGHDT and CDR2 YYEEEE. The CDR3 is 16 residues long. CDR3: CASSFAPGVPGNTIYF.

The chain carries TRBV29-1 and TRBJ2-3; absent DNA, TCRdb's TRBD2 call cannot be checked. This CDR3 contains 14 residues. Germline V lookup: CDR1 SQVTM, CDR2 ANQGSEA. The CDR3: CSAQGGRPLTTQYF.

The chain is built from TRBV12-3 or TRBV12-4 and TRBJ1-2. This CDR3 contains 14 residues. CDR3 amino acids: CASSPESLGGGYTF.

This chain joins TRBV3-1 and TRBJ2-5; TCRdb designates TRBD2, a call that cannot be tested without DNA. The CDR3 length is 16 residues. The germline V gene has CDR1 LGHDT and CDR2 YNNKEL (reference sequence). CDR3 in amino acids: CASSIRLAGGRETQYF.

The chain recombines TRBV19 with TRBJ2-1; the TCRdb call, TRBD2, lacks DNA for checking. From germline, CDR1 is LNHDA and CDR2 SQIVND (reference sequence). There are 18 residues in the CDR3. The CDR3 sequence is CASSIEPPGTSGRGEQFF. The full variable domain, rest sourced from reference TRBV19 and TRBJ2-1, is DGGITQSPKYLFRKEGQNVTLSCEQNLNHDAMYWYRQDPGQGLRLIYYSQIVNDFQKGDIAEGYSVSREKKESFPLTVTSAQKNPTAFYLCASSIEPPGTSGRGEQFFGPGTRLTVL.

The CDR3: CASSLTRNNEQFF. The genes are TRBV4-3 and TRBJ2-1. CDR3 length: 13 residues. In germline, CDR1 is LGHNA, CDR2 YSLEER.

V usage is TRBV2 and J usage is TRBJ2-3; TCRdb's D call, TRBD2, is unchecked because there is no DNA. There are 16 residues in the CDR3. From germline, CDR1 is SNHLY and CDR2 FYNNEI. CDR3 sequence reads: CASSQTSGSWGDTQYF.

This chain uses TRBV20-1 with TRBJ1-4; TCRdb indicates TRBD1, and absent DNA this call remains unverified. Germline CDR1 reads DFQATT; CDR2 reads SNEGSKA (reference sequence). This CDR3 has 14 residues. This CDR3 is CSARDDRENEKLFF.